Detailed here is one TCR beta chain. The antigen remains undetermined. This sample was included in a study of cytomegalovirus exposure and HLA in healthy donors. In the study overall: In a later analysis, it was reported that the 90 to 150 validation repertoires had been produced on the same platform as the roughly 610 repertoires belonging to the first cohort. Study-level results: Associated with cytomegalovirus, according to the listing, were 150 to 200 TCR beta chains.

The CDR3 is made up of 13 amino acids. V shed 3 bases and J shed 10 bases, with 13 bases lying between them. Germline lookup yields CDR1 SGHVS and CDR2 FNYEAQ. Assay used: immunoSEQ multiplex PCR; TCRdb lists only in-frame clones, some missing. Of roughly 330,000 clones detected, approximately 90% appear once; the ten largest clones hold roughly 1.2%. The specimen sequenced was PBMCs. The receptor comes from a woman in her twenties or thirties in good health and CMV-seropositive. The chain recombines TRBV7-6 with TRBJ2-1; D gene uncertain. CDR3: CASSFAHGTEQFF. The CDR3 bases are TGTGCCAGCAGCTTCGCACACGGCACAGAGCAGTTCTTC.